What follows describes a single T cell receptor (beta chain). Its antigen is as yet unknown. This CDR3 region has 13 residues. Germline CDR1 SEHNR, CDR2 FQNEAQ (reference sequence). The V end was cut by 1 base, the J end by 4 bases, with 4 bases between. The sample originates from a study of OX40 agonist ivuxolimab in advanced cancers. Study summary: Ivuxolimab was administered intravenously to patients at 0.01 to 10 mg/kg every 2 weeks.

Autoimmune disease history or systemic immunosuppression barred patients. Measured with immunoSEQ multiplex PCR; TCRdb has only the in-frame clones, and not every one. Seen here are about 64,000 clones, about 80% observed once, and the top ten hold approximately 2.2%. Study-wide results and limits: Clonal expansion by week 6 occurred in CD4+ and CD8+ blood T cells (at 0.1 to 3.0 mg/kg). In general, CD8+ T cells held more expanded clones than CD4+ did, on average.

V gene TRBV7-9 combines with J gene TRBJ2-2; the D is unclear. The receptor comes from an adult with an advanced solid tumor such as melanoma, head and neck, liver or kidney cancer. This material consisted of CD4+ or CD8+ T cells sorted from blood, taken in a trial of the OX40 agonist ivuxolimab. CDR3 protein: CASSLVSTGELFF. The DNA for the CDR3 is TGTGCCAGCAGCTTAGTTTCCACCGGGGAGCTGTTTTTT.